This entry lists 14 T cell receptor beta chains sequenced from one sample in a study of blood T cell repertoires in COVID-19. Method: immunoSEQ multiplex PCR; TCRdb's copy keeps in-frame clones and lacks some. This table has hundreds of thousands of clones, about 90% appearing once. The sequenced sample was peripheral blood. The receptors come from a man aged 18 to 29 with COVID-19, enrolled during active disease.

The chain joins TRBV3-1 (or the pseudogene TRBV3-2) to TRBJ2-7; D not certain. V was cut by 1 base and J by 4 bases, with 5 bases left in between. CDR3 length: 12 amino acids. Per germline, CDR1 LGHDT and CDR2 YNNKEL (reference sequence). The CDR3: CASSQGVYEQYF. The CDR3 DNA follows: TGTGCCAGCAGCCAAGGAGTATACGAGCAGTACTTC.

The chain's CDR3 is CASKFAGGQETQYF. As DNA, the CDR3 is TGTGCCAGTAAATTCGCGGGGGGCCAAGAGACCCAGTACTTC. The rearrangement uses TRBV19 and TRBJ2-5; 8 nucleotides match TRBD2. CDR1 is LNHDA, CDR2 SQIVND, per germline (reference sequence). The J segment lost 1 base and the V segment lost 7 bases, leaving 5 bases of the junction unmatched. The CDR3 is made up of 14 amino acids.

The chain recombines TRBV6-6 with TRBJ2-4, with D tentatively TRBD1 (5 bases). The V gene lost 6 bases and the J gene lost 7 bases, with 16 bases spanning the gap. The CDR3 is 14 amino acids. In germline, CDR1 is MNHNY, CDR2 SVGAGI (reference sequence). CDR3 coding DNA: TGTGCCAGCAGCCCACCCCCACAGGCTAACATTCAGTACTTC. Protein sequence: CASSPPPQANIQYF.

The chain is built from TRBV30 and TRBJ2-7; 10 nucleotides align to TRBD2. CDR3 length: 14 residues. The J segment lost 7 bases and the V segment lost 5 bases, leaving 11 bases of the junction unmatched. Germline loops: CDR1 GTSNPN, CDR2 SVGIG (reference sequence). In nucleotides, the CDR3 is TGTGCCTGGGGTAAGCGGGAGGGCTGGGGGGAGCAGTACTTC. Its translation is CAWGKREGWGEQYF. The full variable domain, its missing parts supplied by reference TRBV30 and TRBJ2-7, is SQTIHQWPATLVQPVGSPLSLECTVEGTSNPNLYWYRQAAGRGLQLLFYSVGIGQISSEVPQNLSASRPQDRQFILSSKKLLLSDSGFYLCAWGKREGWGEQYFGPGTRLTVT.

This chain connects TRBV4-1 to TRBJ2-5, with 14 bases lining up with TRBD2. Germline values: CDR1 MGHRA, CDR2 YSYEKL. The CDR3 loop spans 17 amino acids. The ends lost 2 bases at V and 5 bases at J; junction bases unmatched: 7. DNA for the CDR3: TGCGCCAGCAGCCAAAGACTAGGGACTAGCGGGAGTGAGACCCAGTACTTC. Translating it yields CASSQRLGTSGSETQYF.

This rearrangement joins TRBV28 to TRBJ1-1, with TRBD1 as a possible D gene (5 bases). This CDR3 spans 13 amino acids. V was clipped by 6 bases and J by 2 bases, with 10 bases between them. Germline CDR1 is MDHEN and CDR2 is SYDVKM. CDR3 nucleotides: TGTGCCAGCAGGCGACAGACAAACACTGAAGCTTTCTTT. The encoded protein is CASRRQTNTEAFF.

The chain joins TRBV3-1 (or the pseudogene TRBV3-2) to TRBJ2-3, with 9 bases lining up with TRBD1. This CDR3 has 15 amino acids. The V and J ends lost 4 bases and 0 bases, in that order; junction bases with no gene match: 2. CDR1 and CDR2 from the germline V gene are LGHDT and YNNKEL (reference sequence). CDR3 sequence: CASSPGTGSTDTQYF. Here the CDR3 DNA reads TGTGCCAGCAGCCCCGGGACAGGGAGCACAGATACGCAGTATTTT.

A word on this clone: One end of the junction is discordant with germline, which a read error may explain. The chain uses TRBV4-1 and TRBJ2-7; TRBD2 matches 14 bases. The CDR3 has 19 amino acids. Per the germline V gene, CDR1 is MGHRA and CDR2 is YSYEKL. This CDR3 reads CAGSRGTSGSASEGYEQYF. The CDR3 coding sequence is TGCGCCGGCAGTCGAGGGACTAGCGGGAGTGCCAGTGAAGGTTACGAGCAGTACTTC.

The chain is built from TRBV5-1 and TRBJ2-7; 9 positions match TRBD1. Losses at the gene ends were 0 bases for V and 4 bases for J; bases not matched to a gene: 8. The CDR3 consists of 16 residues. The germline CDR1 and CDR2 sequences are SGHRS and YFSETQ. CDR3 sequence (DNA): TGCGCCAGCAGCTTGGGGGATCGGGACAGGGTATACGAGCAGTACTTC. Amino acid sequence: CASSLGDRDRVYEQYF.

This chain uses TRBV4-2 with TRBJ2-1; D possibly corresponds to TRBD1 (6 bases). This CDR3 spans 18 amino acids. V lost 0 bases to trimming and J lost 10 bases, with 25 bases between them. Germline values: CDR1 LGHNA, CDR2 YNFKEQ. The chain's CDR3 is CASSQEPTAQGRLMEQFF. CDR3 nucleotide sequence: TGTGCCAGCAGCCAAGAACCGACGGCCCAGGGGAGACTTATGGAGCAGTTCTTC.

V gene TRBV11-1 combines with J gene TRBJ2-5; TRBD1 aligns across 8 bases. The CDR3 has 16 residues. After removal of 0 bases from V and 4 bases from J, the junction contained 7 bases not matched to a gene. Germline values: CDR1 SGHAT, CDR2 FQDESV (reference sequence). The CDR3 sequence: CASSLAGTGTRETQYF. The CDR3 DNA follows: TGTGCCAGCAGCTTAGCGGGGACAGGCACCCGAGAGACCCAGTACTTC.

This chain uses TRBV5-4 with TRBJ2-5; 9 positions match TRBD1. The CDR3 extends over 14 amino acids. With 4 bases clipped from V and 4 bases from J, the junction kept 5 bases outside the gene matches. The germline V gene has CDR1 SGHNT and CDR2 YYREEE (reference sequence). CDR3 sequence: CASSTGTGRETQYF. The CDR3 coding sequence is TGTGCCAGCAGCACTGGGACAGGGCGAGAGACCCAGTACTTC.

The rearrangement uses TRBV9 and TRBJ2-3; 7 bases agree with TRBD2. The V and J ends lost 4 bases and 4 bases, in that order; junction bases with no gene match: 6. CDR3 length equals 14 residues. The germline V gene has CDR1 SGDLS and CDR2 YYNGEE. The CDR3 sequence: CASSPTAGPDTQYF. Written as DNA, the CDR3 is TGTGCCAGCAGCCCGACAGCGGGGCCAGATACGCAGTATTTT.

The rearrangement uses TRBV7-7 and TRBJ1-1; D call uncertain. Germline CDR1 SSHAT, CDR2 FNYEAQ (reference sequence). The CDR3 covers 15 residues. V dropped 1 base and J dropped 3 bases, with 12 bases sitting between them. The CDR3 DNA reads as TGTGCCAGCAGCTTAGATGGCGGATCATACACTGAAGCTTTCTTT. Protein: CASSLDGGSYTEAFF.